This paragraph reports one TCR beta chain. Its antigen remains unidentified. Primers included in the PCR were 60 Vbeta and 13 Jbeta primers. In the original analysis: It was a later analysis that counted tens of millions of unique TCR beta chains, of which about 10 million were shared. The repertoire was sequenced with immunoSEQ multiplex PCR; TCRdb's copy has only in-frame clones and lacks some. The V and J calls and the clone size are those of that table, but D and trimming were determined from the DNA. In total, the table holds approximately 110,000 clones. The sample is drawn from a study of cytomegalovirus exposure and HLA in healthy donors. Study as a whole: Most donors, roughly 77% of more than 300 genotyped, fell in the Caucasian-associated ancestry cluster. Study-level findings and limits: Presence/absence analyses assumed roughly uniform sequencing depth across donors. Judged likely to be a sequencing artifact was a cluster of highly shared sequence variants.

The CDR3 consists of 15 residues. Germline lookup yields CDR1 LNHDA and CDR2 SQIVND (reference sequence). The V segment lost 1 base and the J segment 6 bases; nucleotides outside the gene matches: 7. The TCR originated in a man aged 18 to 30 in good health and CMV-seronegative. The material sequenced was PBMCs. The J gene is TRBJ1-1, the V gene TRBV19; 8 bases are a match to TRBD1. The DNA of the CDR3 is TGTGCCAGTAGTATAGTGGCGGGACAGGCCTCTGAAGCTTTCTTT. It codes for CASSIVAGQASEAFF.